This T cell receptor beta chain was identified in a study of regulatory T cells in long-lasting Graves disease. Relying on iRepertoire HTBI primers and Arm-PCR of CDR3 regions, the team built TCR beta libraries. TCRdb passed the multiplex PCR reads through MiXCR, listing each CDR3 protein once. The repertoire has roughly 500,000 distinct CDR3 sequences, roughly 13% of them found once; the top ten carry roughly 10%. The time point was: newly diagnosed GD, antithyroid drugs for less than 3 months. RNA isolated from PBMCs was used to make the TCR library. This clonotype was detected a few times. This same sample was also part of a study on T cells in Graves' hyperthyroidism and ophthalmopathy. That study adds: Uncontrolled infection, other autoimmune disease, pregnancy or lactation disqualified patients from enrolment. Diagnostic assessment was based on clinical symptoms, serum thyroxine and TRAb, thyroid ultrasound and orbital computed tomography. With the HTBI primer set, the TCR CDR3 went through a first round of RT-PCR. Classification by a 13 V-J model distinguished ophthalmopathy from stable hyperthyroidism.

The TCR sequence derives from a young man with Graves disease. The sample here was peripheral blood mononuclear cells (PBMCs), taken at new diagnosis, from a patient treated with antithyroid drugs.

The CDR3 nucleotides are TGTGCCAGCAGGCTAGTGGGAGCCAAAAACATTCAGTACTTC. This translates into CASRLVGAKNIQYF. The V call is TRBV6-1, the J call TRBJ2-4; no definite D call. Between the trimmed V and J ends, which lost 6 bases and 0 bases, there was a span of 9 bases. CDR3 length equals 14 residues. CDR1 is MNHNS, CDR2 SASEGT, per germline.